The subject of this entry is one TCR beta chain. Its antigen is undetermined. Healthy adults negative for HIV, lacking recent acute infections or vaccinations, served as donors. The sample is drawn from a study of shared clonotypes between healthy human individuals. This CDR3 is built from 14 residues. The V end lost 8 bases, the J end lost 0 bases, and 13 bases lay between the germline ends. CDR1 and CDR2 from the germline V gene are SNHLY and FYNNEI. Whole-study findings and limits: The study sampled only blood, and tissue repertoires likely differ.

Data came from immunoSEQ multiplex PCR; TCRdb stores just in-frame clones and leaves some out. Of about 2.3 million clones in the sample, 80% to 95% are singletons; the top ten hold around 0.35%. This chain connects TRBV2 to TRBJ2-5; D might be TRBD1 (5 bases). The sequencing sample was made of naive CD4+ T cells from PBMCs. Subset indicated: CD45RA+ positively selected. The TCR comes from a man younger than 30 in good health. Some clones in this sample may be carry-over from other donors' samples. CDR3 residues: CASLPGSHQETQYF. In nucleotides, the CDR3 is TGTGCCAGCCTCCCAGGGTCCCACCAAGAGACCCAGTACTTC.